This T cell receptor (beta chain) was sequenced during a study of Ad26.COV2.S vaccination and SARS-CoV-2 variants. Background on the study: Into the muscle, Ad26.COV2.S was dosed once or twice, 56 days apart.

Regarding treatment: over 15 received Ad26.COV2.S at low or high dose, single or two shots; roughly five received placebo; per-sample allocation not given. Vaccine and placebo recipients were sampled on day 63 after the first injection. Libraries were prepared by immunoSEQ multiplex PCR; TCRdb keeps only in-frame clonotypes and omits some of them. This table holds about 460,000 clones, about 89% found once. V lost 0 bases to trimming and J lost 2 bases, with 9 bases between them. Germline V gene data show CDR1 as SGHRS and CDR2 as YFSETQ. The CDR3 covers 15 residues. This clone is a singleton in its sample.

This clonotype originated in a person aged 18-60 years who received the Ad26.COV2.S COVID-19 vaccine or a placebo. The material sequenced was peripheral blood, taken in a trial of Ad26.COV2.S vaccine versus placebo. The chain uses TRBV5-1 and TRBJ1-3, with a tentative D call TRBD1 (5 bases). The CDR3 DNA sequence: TGCGCCAGCAGCTTGGACGGGGCGGCTGGAAACACCATATATTTT. This sequence encodes CASSLDGAAGNTIYF.